Below, 25 T cell receptor beta chains from the same sample are listed, as sequenced in a study of blood T cells in healthy people across ages. A J-beta primer mix and a sample-barcoded 5' primer were used in a second PCR of roughly 6 to 12 cycles. TCRdb processed the 5' RACE reads anew with MiXCR; each CDR3 protein has one entry. The repertoire consists of around 1,800,000 distinct CDR3 sequences, with about two fifths occurring once and the leading ten covering about 23%. Material: blood. The source of these receptors is a human donor in good health.

J is TRBJ2-4 and V is TRBV29-1; D possibly corresponds to TRBD1 (5 bases). The ends were cut back, 2 bases at V and 13 bases at J, with 12 bases in the middle. The CDR3 has 11 residues. CDR1 and CDR2 from the germline V gene are SQVTM and ANQGSEA. Here the CDR3 DNA reads TGCAGCGTTGAAATGGACAATGAGCAGTACTTC. Protein sequence: CSVEMDNEQYF.

CDR3: CASSQGWNPSLNSCTF. CDR3 coding DNA: TGTGCCAGCAGCCAAGGCTGGAACCCCTCCTTAAATTCTTGCACCTTC. This chain uses TRBV3-1 with TRBJ1-2; no firm D call. V was clipped by 1 base and J by 13 bases, with 25 bases between them. The CDR3 spans 16 residues. CDR1 is LGHDT and CDR2 is YNNKEL in the germline V gene (reference sequence).

Details on this clonotype: A read error may produce the germline difference seen at one junction end. The chain is built from TRBV6-2 or TRBV6-3 and TRBJ1-5; D is uncertain. Germline CDR1 and CDR2: MNHEY and SVGEGT. There are 14 residues in the CDR3. The CDR3 nucleotides read TGTGCCAGCAGTTTTGGGATGTTGAATCGGCCCCAGCATTTT. Translation: CASSFGMLNRPQHF.

J is TRBJ2-7 and V is TRBV14; D is perhaps TRBD2 (5 bases). Per the germline V gene, CDR1 is SGHDN and CDR2 is FVKESK. The V end was cut by 1 base, the J end by 7 bases, with 17 bases between. The CDR3 runs 15 residues. The CDR3 here is CASSQAFGSTSEQYF. The CDR3 bases are TGTGCCAGCAGCCAAGCTTTTGGGAGCACCAGTGAGCAGTACTTC.

This chain uses TRBV5-1 with TRBJ2-3, with D hard to call. Per the germline V gene, CDR1 is SGHRS and CDR2 is YFSETQ. This CDR3 contains 14 residues. Trimming left V 0 bases short and J 6 bases short, with 11 bases between. The CDR3 loop reads CASSLESLVDTQYF. The CDR3 DNA follows: TGCGCCAGCAGCTTGGAGTCCCTAGTCGATACGCAGTATTTT.

The J gene is TRBJ2-7, the V gene TRBV5-1; D not certain. V gave up 0 bases and J gave up 2 bases, with 12 bases separating them. The germline CDR1 and CDR2 sequences are SGHRS and YFSETQ. The CDR3 has 15 amino acids. The CDR3 is CASSLEPVRTYEQYF. Written as DNA, the CDR3 is TGCGCCAGCAGCTTGGAGCCAGTAAGGACCTACGAGCAGTACTTC. Full variable domain (outside the CDR3, taken from reference TRBV5-1 and TRBJ2-7): KAGVTQTPRYLIKTRGQQVTLSCSPISGHRSVSWYQQTPGQGLQFLFEYFSETQRNKGNFPGRFSGRQFSNSRSEMNVSTLELGDSALYLCASSLEPVRTYEQYFGPGTRLTVT.

There are a few counts of this clonotype. V gene TRBV9 combines with J gene TRBJ2-3; tentatively, D is TRBD2 (6 bases). CDR1 and CDR2 from the germline V gene are SGDLS and YYNGEE. The V gene lost 0 bases and the J gene lost 4 bases, with 12 bases spanning the gap. The CDR3 loop spans 15 amino acids. In DNA form, the CDR3 reads TGTGCCAGCAGCGTAGGTTCCGGGGGTTCAGATACGCAGTATTTT. Its translation is CASSVGSGGSDTQYF. The full variable domain, completed using reference TRBV9 and TRBJ2-3, is DSGVTQTPKHLITATGQRVTLRCSPRSGDLSVYWYQQSLDQGLQFLIQYYNGEERAKGNILERFSAQQFPDLHSELNLSSLELGDSALYFCASSVGSGGSDTQYFGPGTRLTVL.

CDR3: CASSPRTGASPEQYF. In DNA, the CDR3 is TGTGCCAGCAGCCCTCGTACAGGGGCGTCCCCCGAGCAGTACTTC. The chain joins TRBV7-9 to TRBJ2-7; 7 positions agree with TRBD1. Germline CDR1 and CDR2: SEHNR and FQNEAQ (reference sequence). With V trimmed by 5 bases and J by 6 bases, 13 bases remained unmatched. The CDR3 loop spans 15 amino acids.

Comments on this clonotype: At one boundary the junction diverges from the germline segment, which might be a read error. The chain couples TRBV4-3 to TRBJ1-1, with unresolved D. This CDR3 spans 15 amino acids. Germline V lookup: CDR1 LGHNA, CDR2 YSLEER. In nucleotides, the CDR3 is TGCGCCAGCAGCCCGGCGAGCGGTCGAGACACTGAGGCTTTCTTT. Translation: CASSPASGRDTEAFF.

This clonotype was seen only a few times. The rearrangement uses TRBV10-3 and TRBJ1-2; tentative D call: TRBD1 (5 bases). The CDR3 covers 12 residues. Between the trimmed V and J ends, which lost 4 bases and 11 bases, there was a span of 14 bases. In germline, CDR1 is ENHRY, CDR2 SYGVKD. This CDR3 is CAISGGSGGYTF. The CDR3 DNA reads TGTGCCATCAGTGGGGGTTCTGGGGGTTACACCTTC.

V and J are TRBV6-2 or TRBV6-3 and TRBJ1-1, with no clear D. The germline CDR1 and CDR2 sequences are MNHEY and SVGEGT. V was cut by 3 bases and J by 0 bases, with 8 bases left in between. The CDR3 contains 14 residues. The CDR3 reads CASSYFGMNTEAFF. As DNA, the CDR3 is TGTGCCAGCAGTTATTTCGGTATGAACACTGAAGCTTTCTTT.

This clonotype was recorded a few times. The chain links TRBV10-3 to TRBJ2-3; 16 bases map to TRBD2. Germline CDR1 is ENHRY and CDR2 is SYGVKD. Trimming at V came to 6 bases and at J to 6 bases, leaving 12 bases not matched to a gene. The CDR3 sequence is 18 residues long. DNA of the CDR3: TGTGCCATCAGCCCCTCTCGGGGACTAGCGGGGGGGAGCGATACGCAGTATTTT. Translation gives CAISPSRGLAGGSDTQYF.

This rearrangement joins TRBV30 to TRBJ1-6, with D perhaps TRBD1 (6 bases). Germline loops: CDR1 GTSNPN, CDR2 SVGIG (reference sequence). The V and J ends lost 4 bases and 0 bases respectively, with 10 bases between them. This CDR3 has 15 residues. CDR3 bases: TGTGCCTGGACTGGGGGCCCCTCCTATAATTCACCCCTCCACTTT. As protein: CAWTGGPSYNSPLHF. Supplemented by reference TRBV30 and TRBJ1-6, the full variable domain reads SQTIHQWPATLVQPVGSPLSLECTVEGTSNPNLYWYRQAAGRGLQLLFYSVGIGQISSEVPQNLSASRPQDRQFILSSKKLLLSDSGFYLCAWTGGPSYNSPLHFGNGTRLTVT.

Written as DNA, the CDR3 is TGTGCCAGCAGTCTTCAGGGTTTGGGCAATCAGCCCCAGCATTTT. Translated: CASSLQGLGNQPQHF. The chain couples TRBV12-3 or TRBV12-4 to TRBJ1-5; the D gene is possibly TRBD1 (5 bases). The CDR3 runs 15 residues. V gave up 5 bases and J gave up 2 bases, with 13 bases separating them.

The rearrangement joins TRBV20-1 to TRBJ2-6, with D perhaps TRBD1 or TRBD2 (5 bases each). The CDR3 consists of 13 residues. V was cut by 3 bases and J by 2 bases, with 5 bases left in between. Germline V gene sequence: CDR1 DFQATT, CDR2 SNEGSKA (reference sequence). In nucleotides, the CDR3 is TGCAGTGCTAGGGGGGCTGGGGCCAACGTCCTGACTTTC. Its protein is CSARGAGANVLTF.

This clonotype was seen more than once but under ten times. The chain links TRBV6-6 to TRBJ2-5; possible D gene TRBD2, 5 bases. Deletions cut 2 bases from V and 11 bases from J, with 12 bases between. Germline loops: CDR1 MNHNY, CDR2 SVGAGI (reference sequence). The CDR3 sequence is 12 residues long. The CDR3 nucleotides read TGTGCCAGCAGTTACCCCTATGGGGAGCAGTACTTC. Protein: CASSYPYGEQYF.

The rearrangement joins TRBV5-5 to TRBJ2-7, with 7 bases lining up with TRBD1. The CDR3 covers 15 residues. V was pared by 3 bases and J by 2 bases, with 8 bases of the junction left unmatched. Germline assignment: CDR1 SGHKS and CDR2 YYEKEE (reference sequence). In DNA, the CDR3 is TGTGCCAGCAGCTCAGGGGACAGCTGGACCTACGAGCAGTACTTC. This sequence encodes CASSSGDSWTYEQYF.

This rearrangement joins TRBV20-1 to TRBJ2-7; 7 bases are shared with TRBD1. CDR3 size: 14 residues. J lost 4 bases, V lost 5 bases, and 11 bases had no gene match. Germline CDR1 and CDR2: DFQATT and SNEGSKA (reference sequence). CDR3 in amino acids: CSAGLTGRTYEQYF. CDR3 coding DNA: TGCAGTGCTGGACTGACAGGGAGAACTTACGAGCAGTACTTC.

In its sample, this clonotype was seen many times. The V gene is TRBV20-1, the J gene TRBJ1-2; a possible D gene is TRBD1 (6 bases). CDR3 length: 12 residues. Looked up from germline, CDR1 is DFQATT and CDR2 is SNEGSKA (reference sequence). Trimming shortened V by 6 bases and J by 4 bases, and 12 bases separated the two germline ends. In nucleotides, the CDR3 is TGCAGTGCCCCGGACAGTCGCTATGGCTACACCTTC. Its translation is CSAPDSRYGYTF.

This clonotype was seen a few times. The V call is TRBV6-2 or TRBV6-3, the J call TRBJ2-1; D gene uncertain. The germline V and J ends were trimmed by 10 bases and 0 bases, with 19 bases remaining between them. This CDR3 is 16 amino acids long. The germline gives CDR1 MNHEY, CDR2 SVGEGT. CDR3: CAITRSVADSYNEQFF. In nucleotides, the CDR3 is TGTGCCATCACACGATCAGTGGCGGACTCCTACAATGAGCAGTTCTTC.

The chain combines TRBV29-1 with TRBJ1-1; maybe TRBD1 (6 bases). The CDR3 has 14 residues. The germline V gene has CDR1 SQVTM and CDR2 ANQGSEA. Trimming took off 4 bases at V and 4 bases at J, with 16 bases between the two ends. The CDR3 nucleotides read TGCAGCGTTGCGCGGGGGGCGCGAGGCACTGAAGCTTTCTTT. This encodes CSVARGARGTEAFF.

This clonotype was counted once. The chain uses TRBV20-1 and TRBJ2-1, with 8 nucleotides matching TRBD2. The J call is doubtful: the DNA matches TRBJ2-7 better. The length of the CDR3 is 14 residues. CDR1 is DFQATT and CDR2 is SNEGSKA in the germline V gene (reference sequence). The DNA for the CDR3 is TGCAGTGCCCCGGGGGGGCCTGTCTACAATGAGCAGTACTTC. Protein product: CSAPGGPVYNEQYF.

The J gene is TRBJ2-5, the V gene TRBV29-1; weak D call: TRBD1 (5 bases). In germline, CDR1 is SQVTM, CDR2 ANQGSEA. The CDR3 totals 14 residues. V lost 4 bases, J lost 11 bases, and 23 bases lay in between. The CDR3 reads CSVGISGQREEQYF. Here the CDR3 DNA reads TGCAGCGTTGGGATTTCCGGACAAAGGGAAGAGCAGTACTTC. Looking up the rest from reference TRBV29-1 and TRBJ2-5 gives the full variable domain: SAVISQKPSRDICQRGTSLTIQCQVDSQVTMMFWYRQQPGQSLTLIATANQGSEATYESGFVIDKFPISRPNLTFSTLTVSNMSPEDSSIYLCSVGISGQREEQYFGPGTRLLVL.

CDR3 protein: CASSFSLGALASTDTQYF. Written as DNA, the CDR3 is TGTGCCAGCAGCTTTTCTCTTGGAGCGCTTGCAAGCACAGATACGCAGTATTTT. The chain combines TRBV28 with TRBJ2-3; D not certain. V was pared by 6 bases and J by 0 bases, with 22 bases between. Looked up from germline, CDR1 is MDHEN and CDR2 is SYDVKM. CDR3 size: 18 residues.

This sequence joins TRBV6-6 and TRBJ2-1; weak D call: TRBD2 (6 bases). Germline values: CDR1 MNHNY, CDR2 SVGAGI (reference sequence). This CDR3 region has 15 residues. Trimming removed 7 bases at V and 3 bases at J, with 16 bases between. Here the CDR3 reads CASKPLGGVYNEQFF. CDR3 nucleotides: TGTGCCAGCAAACCCTTAGGCGGGGTCTACAATGAGCAGTTCTTC.